This TCR beta chain was identified during a study of radiotherapy plus CTLA-4 blockade in lung cancer. V was pared by 3 bases and J by 3 bases, with 13 bases between. This CDR3 contains 15 residues. Germline V gene lookup returns CDR1 KGHSH and CDR2 LQKENI. Libraries were prepared by immunoSEQ multiplex PCR; TCRdb keeps only in-frame clonotypes and omits some of them. The table has about 95,000 clones, 80% to 90% seen once; the top ten hold around 0.8%. The receptor's source is a human donor with non-small cell lung cancer who had stable disease on radiotherapy plus ipilimumab. The sample was peripheral blood, taken from a patient treated with radiotherapy plus ipilimumab. This chain joins TRBV18 and TRBJ2-3; D not resolved. The CDR3 reads CASSPGILLTDTQYF. The DNA for the CDR3 is TGTGCCAGCTCACCTGGGATTCTGTTAACAGATACGCAGTATTTT.